This TCR beta chain is drawn from a study of vaccination and CD4 T cells after COVID-19. Study-wide background: Four females and six males made up the convalescents, with two Hispanic. As a positive control, some control cultures were given a CEFX pool, while others were given an HIV-1 Nef pool or no peptide. Overlapping SARS-CoV-2, HCoV-NL63, HCoV-OC43 and HCoV-229E spike peptides stimulated the cells.

Remarks on this clonotype: Its antigen is undetermined.

Noted treatment: approximately 11-day PBMC culture with coronavirus spike peptide pools or control peptides (ViraFEST assay). Negative selection recovered the CD4+ T cells once they had spent nine to ten days in culture. Cultured CD4+ T-cell DNA underwent Oncomine TCR Beta short-read sequencing. TCRdb re-called the PCR reads with MiXCR, one entry per CDR3 protein. The sample contains 10,000 to 12,000 distinct CDR3 sequences, roughly 28% of which appear only once. The V segment lost 3 bases and the J segment 7 bases; nucleotides outside the gene matches: 4. The CDR3 sequence is 15 residues long. Germline V gene data show CDR1 as SGHNT and CDR2 as YYREEE (reference sequence).

This TCR derives from a human donor who had recovered from COVID-19. The chain employs TRBV5-4 and TRBJ2-1; TRBD2 agrees at 13 bases. Sequencing was done on a sample of CD4+ T cells from blood, cultured in vitro. CDR3 amino acids: CASSSGTSGVNEQFF. CDR3 bases: TGTGCCAGCAGCTCCGGGACTAGCGGGGTGAATGAGCAGTTCTTC.